This entry describes one T cell receptor (beta chain). Its antigen is undetermined. The primer mix had 60 Vbeta and 13 Jbeta primers. Assay: immunoSEQ multiplex PCR; the TCRdb copy retains only in-frame clones and omits some. Here the sample spans about 190,000 clones, about three quarters being singletons. This sample is drawn from a study of cytomegalovirus exposure and HLA in healthy donors. Study-level findings and limits: Later analysis reportedly placed an Asian-associated ancestry cluster below the roughly 670-donor mean in N-insertions.

The germline gives CDR1 MNHEY, CDR2 SMNVEV (reference sequence). The CDR3 loop spans 14 amino acids. Trimming removed 3 bases from V and 4 bases from J; junction bases left unmatched: 3. The V and J genes are TRBV27 and TRBJ2-1; TRBD2 aligns across 7 bases. This TCR was recovered from a woman aged 40 to 50 in good health and CMV-seronegative. The sequenced sample consisted of PBMCs. CDR3 region: CASSFLAVYNEQFF. The CDR3 region has the DNA TGTGCCAGCAGTTTCCTAGCGGTGTACAATGAGCAGTTCTTC.